This is a list of T cell receptor beta chains from one sample in a study of cytomegalovirus exposure and HLA in healthy donors. TCRdb keeps only in-frame clones here, not all; method: immunoSEQ multiplex PCR. The sample records fewer than 120,000 clones, about 73% being singletons. The sequenced sample was PBMCs. The receptor source for this set is a woman aged 25 to 39 in good health and CMV-seronegative. The CDR3 runs from the conserved cysteine through the conserved F or W. The order of the fields is V gene, CDR3 length, clone size, J gene, CDR3 protein. Clone size is not always given. Where it is, it says once, few, many or a class for expanded clones.

TRBV27,14,.,TRBJ1-1,CASSIWSAGTEAFF
TRBV19,15,.,TRBJ2-1,CASSSSGSSYNEQFF
TRBV30,14,.,TRBJ2-7,CAWRQGQGAYEQYF
TRBV28,15,.,TRBJ2-5,CASSVAGVSEETQYF
TRBV11-2,17,.,TRBJ2-3,CASSLRTSGPLPDTQYF
TRBV29-1,14,.,TRBJ2-5,CSVTSGRAGETQYF
TRBV11-2,14,.,TRBJ1-6,CASSHSGLNSPLHF
TRBV7-2,18,.,TRBJ2-3,CASSLYVVSSGSVDTQYF
TRBV28,10,.,TRBJ2-7,CGNEIYEQYF
TRBV5-4,14,.,TRBJ2-2,CASSLGESTGELFF
TRBV9,14,.,TRBJ2-7,CASSVAGGGYEQYF
TRBV9,15,.,TRBJ1-5,CASSLTGATNQPQHF
TRBV15,13,.,TRBJ1-2,CATSRAGARGYTF
TRBV4-2,18,once,TRBJ2-3,CASSQDSLEVPSTDTQYF
TRBV7-9,16,few,TRBJ2-2,CASSLRQGTNTGELFF
TRBV2,19,.,TRBJ1-6,CASSVEDRGMIRLNSPLHF
TRBV5-1,14,.,TRBJ1-1,CASSLLEENTEAFF
TRBV6-5,13,.,TRBJ1-1,CASRSTGGTEAFF
TRBV6-5,14,.,TRBJ2-2,CASRGSGWPGELFF
TRBV29-1,14,.,TRBJ2-7,CSVVDRGRSYEQYF
TRBV11-2,16,once,TRBJ2-3,CASSLGLAGVTDTQYF
TRBV5-6,13,.,TRBJ2-7,CASSPDTSYEQYF
TRBV15,15,.,TRBJ1-3,CATSRDRTAGNTIYF
TRBV15,13,.,TRBJ1-4,CATSHSFNEKLFF
TRBV29-1,15,.,TRBJ2-3,CSVRLGQVSTDTQYF